The source of this TCR beta chain is a study of shared clonotypes between healthy human individuals. Healthy HIV-negative adults with no recent acute infections or vaccinations were recruited as donors. Sequencing of unsorted PBMC DNA was carried out using ten immunoSEQ deep assay plates. Sequencing used immunoSEQ multiplex PCR; TCRdb keeps in-frame clones, though not all of them. Of approximately 460,000 clones in the sample, roughly three quarters were seen once. The CDR3 runs 14 residues. Germline CDR1 and CDR2: KGHSH and LQKENI. Trimming removed 3 bases from V and 2 bases from J, with 7 bases in between.

The source of this sequence is a woman aged 40-49 years in good health. Some clones in this sample may be carry-over from other donors' samples. The rearrangement joins TRBV18 to TRBJ2-2, with D unclear. Sequenced material: PBMCs. DNA of the CDR3: TGTGCCAGCTCACCCAGTACCAACACCGGGGAGCTGTTTTTT. The encoded protein is CASSPSTNTGELFF.